The 5 T cell receptor beta chains in this list originate from one sample, sequenced in a study of low-dose radiotherapy and immunotherapy resistance in tumors. Primers targeting TRAV and TRBV primed first-strand cDNA, covering alpha and beta chains. With a constant-region primer and a V-primer adapter, TCRs were subjected to roughly 20 PCR cycles of amplification. Each CDR3 protein is one row after TCRdb ran MiXCR on the reads. The table lists 59,000 or so distinct CDR3 sequences, about 26% of them singletons. Time point of the sample: before trial treatment. The starting material was PBMCs, obtained before treatment. The receptor source for this set is a male donor with rectosigmoid adenocarcinoma.

This clonotype was recorded a few times. The chain carries TRBV28 and TRBJ1-5, with D possibly being TRBD1 (5 bases). Trimming cost V 6 bases and J 0 bases, with 12 bases left between them. Per the germline V gene, CDR1 is MDHEN and CDR2 is SYDVKM. The CDR3 runs to 15 residues. The CDR3 spells CASSPGTYSNQPQHF. The DNA for the CDR3 is TGTGCCAGCAGCCCCGGGACCTATAGCAATCAGCCCCAGCATTTT. Using reference TRBV28 and TRBJ1-5 for the parts outside the CDR3, the full variable domain is DVKVTQSSRYLVKRTGEKVFLECVQDMDHENMFWYRQDPGLGLRLIYFSYDVKMKEKGDIPEGYSVSREKKERFSLILESASTNQTSMYLCASSPGTYSNQPQHFGDGTRLSIL.

This clonotype was recorded many times. The chain recombines TRBV4-2 with TRBJ2-3; perhaps TRBD2 as D (6 bases). Germline CDR1 and CDR2: LGHNA and YNFKEQ. The V gene lost 4 bases and the J gene lost 1 base, with 15 bases spanning the gap. The CDR3 spans 16 residues. The CDR3, as DNA: TGTGCCAGCAGCCCGGGGGTACTCGGGGGCACAGATACGCAGTATTTT. Protein sequence: CASSPGVLGGTDTQYF.

This clonotype has a count of ten or more. V usage is TRBV4-1 and J usage is TRBJ2-7; no definite D call. The germline V gene encodes CDR1 MGHRA and CDR2 YSYEKL. V lost 1 base and J lost 10, with 14 bases in between. This CDR3 has 13 amino acids. CDR3 protein: CASSQGIPGLQYF. CDR3 bases: TGCGCCAGCAGCCAAGGAATCCCGGGTCTCCAGTACTTC.

This clonotype was picked up many times. The CDR3 protein is CSVGAGPDSPLHF. The CDR3 DNA reads as TGCAGCGTTGGGGCCGGACCGGATTCACCCCTCCACTTT. This rearrangement joins TRBV29-1 to TRBJ1-6; unclear D gene. CDR1 and CDR2 (germline): SQVTM, ANQGSEA. V gave up 4 bases and J gave up 8 bases, with 12 bases separating them. The CDR3 is 13 amino acids.

This clonotype was detected many times. The chain carries TRBV5-1 and TRBJ1-6; D not resolved. This CDR3 contains 15 residues. The V end was cut by 3 bases, the J end by 6 bases, with 13 bases between. Germline CDR1 SGHRS, CDR2 YFSETQ. The CDR3 protein is CASSSPDRLNSPLHF. The CDR3 bases are TGCGCCAGCAGCTCCCCGGACCGACTTAATTCACCCCTCCACTTT.